This TCR beta chain was obtained from a study of blood T cell repertoires in COVID-19. Study information: PBMCs, B-cell-depleted T cells, or T cells provided the cDNA or gDNA that made up the material.

CDR1 MDHEN and CDR2 SYDVKM come from the germline V gene. The CDR3 is 13 amino acids. Trimming removed 2 bases at V and 5 bases at J, with 9 bases between. Authors' processing steps: The assay estimated nucleated cells by amplifying reference gene primers. Profiling relied on immunoSEQ multiplex PCR, and the TCRdb table lists in-frame clones only, not all of them. D and trimming were read from the DNA, whereas the V and J calls and clone size are those reported in that table. This sample carries around 220,000 clones, around four fifths of them seen once, and the ten largest clones take 3% to 4%. The sequenced material came from peripheral blood. The sequence came from a woman aged 40 to 50 with active or convalescent COVID-19. This chain links TRBV28 with TRBJ1-2, with D uncertain. The CDR3 sequence is CASSLGSLYGYTF. The CDR3 DNA sequence: TGTGCCAGCAGTTTAGGTAGCTTATATGGCTACACCTTC.